These 16 T cell receptor beta chains originate from one sample sequenced in a study of blood T cell repertoires in COVID-19. Some clones are missing from TCRdb's copy, which holds only in-frame ones; the method was immunoSEQ multiplex PCR. The repertoire holds around 160,000 clones, with over 85% as singletons. The sample comprised peripheral blood. Every receptor here comes from a man aged 55 to 69 with active or convalescent COVID-19.

The chain is built from TRBV3-1 (or the pseudogene TRBV3-2) and TRBJ1-6; TRBD1 matches at 10 bases. CDR3 length: 15 amino acids. CDR1 and CDR2 from the germline V gene are LGHDT and YNNKEL (reference sequence). Unmatched junction bases numbered 3, after V lost 3 bases and J lost 7 bases. The CDR3 DNA reads as TGTGCCAGCAGCCACCCGACAGGGGGCAATTCACCCCTCCACTTT. It is translated as CASSHPTGGNSPLHF.

Only one count was recorded for this clone. The chain links TRBV5-1 to TRBJ2-7, with a weak D call TRBD1 (5 bases). V was pared by 1 base and J by 0 bases, with 11 bases between. The CDR3 runs 15 residues. Germline-derived CDR1 and CDR2 are SGHRS and YFSETQ. As DNA, the CDR3 is TGCGCCAGCAGCTTGCAGGGTGGGTCCTCCTACGAGCAGTACTTC. This translates into CASSLQGGSSYEQYF.

This clone was picked up a small number of times. CDR3 sequence (DNA): TGTGCCAGCAGCTTAGAGGCGGGGCCCCCCTATGGCTACACCTTC. Amino acid sequence: CASSLEAGPPYGYTF. This chain uses TRBV7-2 with TRBJ1-2; TRBD1 might be the D (5 bases). The germline CDR1 and CDR2 sequences are SGHTA and FQGNSA. V gave up 1 base and J gave up 4 bases, with 13 bases separating them. The CDR3 covers 15 residues. The full variable domain, completed using reference TRBV7-2 and TRBJ1-2, is GAGVSQSPSNKVTEKGKDVELRCDPISGHTALYWYRQSLGQGLEFLIYFQGNSAPDKSGLPSDRFSAERTGGSVSTLTIQRTQQEDSAVYLCASSLEAGPPYGYTFGSGTRLTVV.

In regard to this clone: Compared with germline, one end of the junction differs, possibly owing to a read error. V is TRBV29-1 and J is TRBJ2-7; a possible D gene is TRBD1 (6 bases). Per germline, CDR1 SQVTM and CDR2 ANQGSEA. This CDR3 comprises 14 residues. The CDR3 loop reads CSVEARTEPYEQYF. The CDR3 DNA reads TGCAGCGTGGAAGCACGGACAGAACCCTACGAGCAGTACTTC.

This sequence joins TRBV2 and TRBJ1-1, with 7 bases aligning to TRBD1. Germline loops: CDR1 SNHLY, CDR2 FYNNEI. There are 12 residues in the CDR3. The J segment lost 4 bases and the V segment lost 9 bases, leaving 5 bases of the junction unmatched. The CDR3 spells CASRGLVTEAFF. CDR3 DNA: TGTGCCAGTAGGGGGCTGGTCACTGAAGCTTTCTTT. Full variable domain (outside the CDR3, taken from reference TRBV2 and TRBJ1-1): EPEVTQTPSHQVTQMGQEVILRCVPISNHLYFYWYRQILGQKVEFLVSFYNNEISEKSEIFDDQFSVERPDGSNFTLKIRSTKLEDSAMYFCASRGLVTEAFFGQGTRLTVV.

The CDR3 loop is CASSLGQKGDTQYF. The CDR3 bases are TGTGCCAGCAGCTTAGGACAAAAGGGGGATACGCAGTATTTT. V gene TRBV11-3 combines with J gene TRBJ2-3; D might be TRBD1 (5 bases). Germline CDR1 SGHNT, CDR2 YENEEA. V shed 1 base and J shed 6 bases, with 11 bases lying between them. The CDR3 has 14 residues.

This clone was picked up a small number of times. The chain joins TRBV10-1 to TRBJ1-1; no firm D call. Trimming took off 4 bases at V and 1 base at J, with 7 bases between the two ends. CDR1 is WNHNN and CDR2 is SYGVQD in the germline V gene (reference sequence). This CDR3 contains 13 residues. The CDR3 region is CASSVQENTEAFF. For the CDR3, the DNA is TGCGCCAGCAGTGTTCAGGAGAACACTGAAGCTTTCTTT.

The chain carries TRBV5-1 and TRBJ1-2, with TRBD1 matching 9 bases. With 4 bases clipped from V and 2 bases from J, the junction kept 3 bases outside the gene matches. CDR1 is SGHRS and CDR2 is YFSETQ in the germline V gene. The CDR3 sequence is 14 residues long. The CDR3 loop reads CASSGGTGNYGYTF. The CDR3 DNA is TGCGCCAGCAGCGGGGGGACAGGGAACTATGGCTACACCTTC. Variable domain in full (rest from reference TRBV5-1 and TRBJ1-2): KAGVTQTPRYLIKTRGQQVTLSCSPISGHRSVSWYQQTPGQGLQFLFEYFSETQRNKGNFPGRFSGRQFSNSRSEMNVSTLELGDSALYLCASSGGTGNYGYTFGSGTRLTVV.

The chain is built from TRBV28 and TRBJ1-2; 8 bases match TRBD1. This CDR3 comprises 14 residues. V lost 5 bases to trimming and J lost 5 bases; unmatched junction nucleotides: 7. CDR1 and CDR2 (germline): MDHEN, SYDVKM. CDR3 DNA sequence: TGTGCCAGCAGTCTTCATCGACAGGGGTATGGCTACACCTTC. Its translation: CASSLHRQGYGYTF.

The chain couples TRBV2 to TRBJ1-6, with D possibly TRBD1 on 6 matching bases. V lost 7 bases and J 0 bases, leaving 13 bases between the germline ends. Germline V lookup: CDR1 SNHLY, CDR2 FYNNEI. The CDR3 is 16 residues long. CDR3 coding DNA: TGTGCCAGCATTGGGGACATGAGCTCCTATAATTCACCCCTCCACTTT. This sequence encodes CASIGDMSSYNSPLHF.

The genes are TRBV3-1 (or the pseudogene TRBV3-2) and TRBJ2-7; 8 bases are shared with TRBD2. This CDR3 is 16 amino acids long. Germline CDR1 reads LGHDT; CDR2 reads YNNKEL (reference sequence). Trimming took 4 bases from V and 3 from J; bases not matched to a gene: 11. The CDR3 DNA follows: TGTGCCAGCAGCCGACGGCGGCGGGAGGCTATCTACGAGCAGTACTTC. This codes for CASSRRRREAIYEQYF.

In its sample, this clone was seen a few times. V gene TRBV4-1 combines with J gene TRBJ1-1; D uncertain. The CDR3 is 14 amino acids. Deletions cut 5 bases from V and 10 bases from J, with 20 bases between. Germline V gene data show CDR1 as MGHRA and CDR2 as YSYEKL. The chain's CDR3 is CASSDLEGEKSAFF. Here the CDR3 DNA reads TGCGCCAGCAGCGACTTAGAGGGCGAAAAGTCAGCTTTCTTT.

CDR3 protein: CASSQMPDTFWTEAFF. Written as DNA, the CDR3 is TGTGCCAGCAGCCAAATGCCGGACACCTTTTGGACTGAAGCTTTCTTT. The V call is TRBV14, the J call TRBJ1-1; weak D call: TRBD1 (5 bases). V was cut by 2 bases and J by 5 bases, with 18 bases left in between. CDR3 length: 16 amino acids. From germline, CDR1 is SGHDN and CDR2 FVKESK.

The genes are TRBV9 and TRBJ2-3; maybe TRBD2 (5 bases). V was trimmed by 4 bases and J by 0 bases, leaving 15 bases between them. The CDR3 covers 16 residues. Germline V gene lookup returns CDR1 SGDLS and CDR2 YYNGEE. For the CDR3, the DNA is TGTGCCAGCAGCCCGTCCGGGCGGGTGAGCACAGATACGCAGTATTTT. It is translated as CASSPSGRVSTDTQYF. The whole variable domain, filled in from reference TRBV9 and TRBJ2-3, reads DSGVTQTPKHLITATGQRVTLRCSPRSGDLSVYWYQQSLDQGLQFLIQYYNGEERAKGNILERFSAQQFPDLHSELNLSSLELGDSALYFCASSPSGRVSTDTQYFGPGTRLTVL.

As DNA, the CDR3 is TGCGCCAGCAGCTTGGATGGGGGCCAAGCTTTCTTT. Its protein is CASSLDGGQAFF. The chain combines TRBV5-1 with TRBJ1-1; TRBD1 might be the D (6 bases). Germline lookup yields CDR1 SGHRS and CDR2 YFSETQ. V was cut by 0 bases and J by 9 bases, with 9 bases left in between. CDR3 length: 12 residues.

The V call is TRBV7-2, the J call TRBJ2-7, with unresolved D. CDR3 length equals 14 residues. Germline V gene data show CDR1 as SGHTA and CDR2 as FQGNSA. Trimming took off 2 bases at V and 1 base at J, with 9 bases between the two ends. The CDR3 reads CASSLSANSYEQYF. DNA of the CDR3: TGTGCCAGCAGCTTAAGTGCGAATTCCTACGAGCAGTACTTC.